Below, 28 T cell receptor beta chains from the same sample are listed, as sequenced in a study of beta chain features in type 1 diabetes. The authors reverse transcribed all of the isolated RNA, so sequencing captured expressed TCRB transcripts. Clones were sequenced by immunoSEQ multiplex PCR, and TCRdb holds only the in-frame ones, with some missing. The sample lists some 900,000 clones, roughly 17% occurring once. Sequenced input: naive CD4+ T cells from blood. These TCRs come from a young woman in good health.

This clone was observed a few times. This specimen includes other DNA sequences encoding the same CDR3. CDR3 protein: CASSFGGGETQYF. CDR3 DNA: TGTGCCAGCAGCTTTGGGGGAGGAGAGACCCAGTACTTC. The chain uses TRBV7-2 and TRBJ2-5; D perhaps matches TRBD2 (6 bases). Trimming took 3 bases from V and 4 from J, leaving 9 bases between them. Per germline, CDR1 SGHTA and CDR2 FQGNSA. The CDR3 sequence is 13 residues long.

The CDR3 protein is CAISEGGMGTDTQYF. For the CDR3, the DNA is TGTGCCATCAGTGAAGGGGGAATGGGCACAGATACGCAGTATTTT. The rearrangement links TRBV10-3 to TRBJ2-3; D might be TRBD1 (6 bases). The germline V gene encodes CDR1 ENHRY and CDR2 SYGVKD. Between the trimmed V and J ends, which lost 3 bases and 1 base, there was a span of 11 bases. The CDR3 sequence is 15 residues long.

V and J are TRBV6-4 and TRBJ2-7; D unresolved. The germline V and J ends were trimmed by 3 bases and 3 bases, with 15 bases remaining between them. This CDR3 contains 15 residues. Germline V CDR1 and CDR2: MRHNA, SNTAGT. In DNA, the CDR3 is TGTGCCAGCAGTGAGTCGGCATACGAGTACTACGAGCAGTACTTC. The encoded protein is CASSESAYEYYEQYF.

This clone came up once. The V call is TRBV19, the J call TRBJ2-7; 14 positions agree with TRBD2. After removal of 8 bases from V and 2 bases from J, the junction contained 14 bases not matched to a gene. Germline assignment: CDR1 LNHDA and CDR2 SQIVND (reference sequence). The CDR3 covers 18 residues. The CDR3 loop reads CASGTGTSGRNTTYEQYF. The CDR3, as DNA: TGTGCCAGTGGAACCGGGACTAGCGGGAGAAACACCACCTACGAGCAGTACTTC.

This clone was detected only a few times. The rearrangement joins TRBV29-1 to TRBJ1-1; 10 bases map to TRBD1. Germline V gene data show CDR1 as SQVTM and CDR2 as ANQGSEA. This CDR3 contains 18 residues. V lost 8 bases to trimming and J lost 4 bases; unmatched junction nucleotides: 22. Written as DNA, the CDR3 is TGCAGCATCCAACGGCGGTCCCTGGGACAGGGGTATGCCACTGAAGCTTTCTTT. Translation: CSIQRRSLGQGYATEAFF.

This chain links TRBV5-1 with TRBJ2-7, with 7 bases fitting TRBD1. Germline CDR1 reads SGHRS; CDR2 reads YFSETQ. V was pared by 0 bases and J by 3 bases, with 3 bases of the junction left unmatched. The CDR3 runs to 14 residues. The CDR3 nucleotides are TGCGCCAGCAGCTTGGAGACAGGGTTCTACGAGCAGTACTTC. This codes for CASSLETGFYEQYF.

In its sample, this clone was seen many times. The V call is TRBV19, the J call TRBJ1-1; 7 bases match TRBD1. This CDR3 has 14 amino acids. Germline loops: CDR1 LNHDA, CDR2 SQIVND (reference sequence). V trimming: 5 bases; J trimming: 4 bases; junction bases outside the gene matches: 7. CDR3 region: CASSPRQGFTEAFF. CDR3 sequence (DNA): TGTGCCAGTAGTCCCCGACAGGGATTCACTGAAGCTTTCTTT.

V is TRBV2 and J is TRBJ2-2; no clear D gene. The CDR3 extends over 12 amino acids. The V and J ends lost 3 bases and 6 bases respectively, with 5 bases between them. Germline V lookup: CDR1 SNHLY, CDR2 FYNNEI. CDR3 nucleotide sequence: TGTGCCAGCAGTGAGATGGCCGGGGAGCTGTTTTTT. Translated: CASSEMAGELFF.

The DNA for the CDR3 is TGTGCCAGCAGCCAAAAAATCCCCCGGGTGAGCACTGAAGCTTTCTTT. Protein: CASSQKIPRVSTEAFF. This chain uses TRBV14 with TRBJ1-1; D unclear. CDR1 SGHDN and CDR2 FVKESK come from the germline V gene. V lost 2 bases and J lost 4, with 17 bases in between. This CDR3 is 16 amino acids long.

In its sample, this clone was seen a few times. This chain uses TRBV7-2 with TRBJ2-1; TRBD1 aligns across 8 bases. The germline V gene encodes CDR1 SGHTA and CDR2 FQGNSA. The CDR3 extends over 16 amino acids. J gave up 7 bases and V 1 base, and 9 bases lay outside the gene matches. CDR3 protein: CASSLVWTGKRNEQFF. CDR3 bases: TGTGCCAGCAGCTTAGTCTGGACAGGGAAGAGGAATGAGCAGTTCTTC.

This clone turned up a few times. The genes are TRBV18 and TRBJ2-3; TRBD1 might be the D (6 bases). This CDR3 is built from 15 residues. The germline V and J ends were trimmed by 2 bases and 2 bases, with 11 bases remaining between them. Germline V CDR1 and CDR2: KGHSH, LQKENI. As DNA, the CDR3 is TGTGCCAGCTCACCAAGACAGGTCCCCACAGATACGCAGTATTTT. This gives the protein CASSPRQVPTDTQYF.

This rearrangement joins TRBV27 to TRBJ1-2, with 8 bases matching TRBD1. Unmatched junction bases numbered 4, after V lost 4 bases and J lost 3 bases. The CDR3 loop spans 14 amino acids. The V gene's germline CDR1 is MNHEY and CDR2 SMNVEV (reference sequence). CDR3 region: CASSSDRGHYGYTF. The CDR3 DNA sequence: TGTGCCAGCAGTTCCGACAGGGGTCACTATGGCTACACCTTC.

This clone was picked up a small number of times. The rearrangement uses TRBV2 and TRBJ1-2; D not resolved. The V and J ends lost 3 bases and 4 bases respectively, with 12 bases between them. The CDR3 is 14 residues long. Germline-derived CDR1 and CDR2 are SNHLY and FYNNEI. The CDR3 sequence is CASSERSSTYGYTF. The CDR3 DNA reads TGTGCCAGCAGTGAGCGGAGTTCGACCTATGGCTACACCTTC.

The table lists this clone with a few counts. V usage is TRBV14 and J usage is TRBJ2-1, with TRBD2 matching 7 bases. The CDR3 has 14 amino acids. V trimming: 4 bases; J trimming: 4 bases; junction bases outside the gene matches: 4. Germline V gene sequence: CDR1 SGHDN, CDR2 FVKESK. The CDR3: CASSRGRGYNEQFF. The CDR3 DNA reads TGTGCCAGCAGCCGGGGGAGGGGATACAATGAGCAGTTCTTC.

The chain recombines TRBV15 with TRBJ2-6, with TRBD1 matching 7 bases. The CDR3 runs to 16 residues. The V gene end was trimmed by 6 bases and the J gene end by 0 bases; junction bases not matched to a gene: 5. CDR1 is LNHNV, CDR2 YYDKDF, per germline (reference sequence). DNA for the CDR3: TGTGCCACCAGAACAGGGGAGCACTCTGGGGCCAACGTCCTGACTTTC. As protein: CATRTGEHSGANVLTF.

The CDR3 region is CASSLAKYQETQYF. The CDR3 DNA reads as TGTGCCAGCAGCTTGGCTAAGTACCAAGAGACCCAGTACTTC. The chain combines TRBV5-4 with TRBJ2-5; D is unclear. Germline-derived CDR1 and CDR2 are SGHNT and YYREEE (reference sequence). The CDR3 spans 14 residues. The V end was cut by 0 bases, the J end by 0 bases, with 6 bases between.

A word on this clone: The sample contains more than one DNA sequence encoding this CDR3. The rearrangement links TRBV28 to TRBJ2-7; TRBD2 is a possible D gene (6 bases). The CDR3 loop spans 14 amino acids. Trimming shortened V by 3 bases and J by 0 bases, and 9 bases separated the two germline ends. Per the germline V gene, CDR1 is MDHEN and CDR2 is SYDVKM. CDR3 DNA: TGTGCCAGCAGTTTGGGAGGCAGCTCCTACGAGCAGTACTTC. Protein sequence: CASSLGGSSYEQYF.

As DNA, the CDR3 is TGTGCCAGCAGCTTACCCGATCAGGGGAAGTATGAGCAGTTCTTC. Protein sequence: CASSLPDQGKYEQFF. This chain joins TRBV7-3 and TRBJ2-1; possible D gene TRBD1, 6 bases. The CDR3 is 15 amino acids. The germline V gene encodes CDR1 SGHTA and CDR2 FQGTGA. V shed 2 bases and J shed 8 bases, with 16 bases lying between them.

The chain joins TRBV5-1 to TRBJ2-3; no reliable D call. This CDR3 spans 12 amino acids. The V end was cut by 3 bases, the J end by 4 bases, with 6 bases between. Per germline, CDR1 SGHRS and CDR2 YFSETQ. CDR3 coding DNA: TGCGCCAGCAGCTATCTCGCAGATACGCAGTATTTT. Amino acid sequence: CASSYLADTQYF.

V gene TRBV12-2 combines with J gene TRBJ2-1; the table's TRBD2 call for D was not verified on the DNA. TRBV12-2 counts as a pseudogene. This CDR3 contains 17 residues. The CDR3 is CASRLESWLAGGSEQFF. In nucleotides, the CDR3 is TGTGCAAGTCGCTTAGAATCCTGGCTAGCGGGAGGGAGTGAGCAGTTCTTC.

The CDR3 loop is CASRHPAGSSTEETQYF. Here the CDR3 DNA reads TGTGCCAGCAGGCATCCCGCGGGCAGTTCTACCGAAGAGACCCAGTACTTC. The chain uses TRBV28 and TRBJ2-5; tentatively, D is TRBD2 (5 bases). CDR3 length: 17 residues. Germline lookup yields CDR1 MDHEN and CDR2 SYDVKM. Trimming stripped 6 bases from V and 3 bases from J, with 23 bases between. Variable domain in full (rest from reference TRBV28 and TRBJ2-5): DVKVTQSSRYLVKRTGEKVFLECVQDMDHENMFWYRQDPGLGLRLIYFSYDVKMKEKGDIPEGYSVSREKKERFSLILESASTNQTSMYLCASRHPAGSSTEETQYFGPGTRLLVL.

The table lists this clone with a few counts. The sample has other DNA sequences that encode this CDR3 too. This chain joins TRBV18 and TRBJ2-1; 9 positions match TRBD2. The germline gives CDR1 KGHSH, CDR2 LQKENI. The CDR3 totals 17 residues. After removal of 1 base from V and 9 bases from J, the junction contained 13 bases not matched to a gene. The chain's CDR3 is CASSPLPGLAGSGEQFF. DNA of the CDR3: TGTGCCAGCTCACCACTGCCGGGACTAGCCGGTTCGGGTGAGCAGTTCTTC.

The chain has TRBV11-2 and TRBJ2-1; 7 bases match TRBD1. Trimming cost V 6 bases and J 8 bases; bases outside gene matches: 10. Germline V CDR1 and CDR2: SGHAT, FQNNGV. The CDR3 totals 14 residues. In DNA form, the CDR3 reads TGTGCCAGCAGTCTGCCGGGACAGTTCCATGAGCAGTTCTTC. Its translation: CASSLPGQFHEQFF.

V and J are TRBV4-3 and TRBJ2-7; D is ambiguous. CDR3 length equals 13 residues. The germline gives CDR1 LGHNA, CDR2 YSLEER. Trimming left V 0 bases short and J 3 bases short, with 6 bases between. CDR3: CASSQDFGYEQYF. CDR3 nucleotide sequence: TGCGCCAGCAGCCAAGATTTCGGCTACGAGCAGTACTTC.

The V call is TRBV5-1, the J call TRBJ2-3, with D perhaps TRBD2 (5 bases). Germline V gives CDR1 SGHRS, CDR2 YFSETQ. V was pared by 1 base and J by 1 base, with 7 bases between. The CDR3 length is 14 residues. The CDR3 DNA reads as TGCGCCAGCAGCTTGATCGGGGGCACAGATACGCAGTATTTT. This sequence encodes CASSLIGGTDTQYF.

J is TRBJ2-7 and V is TRBV18; D is perhaps TRBD1 (5 bases). Germline assignment: CDR1 KGHSH and CDR2 LQKENI. The V and J ends lost 0 bases and 6 bases respectively, with 12 bases between them. There are 14 residues in the CDR3. CDR3 DNA: TGTGCCAGCTCACCACCGCAGGGATTCCTCGAGCAGTACTTC. Its protein product is CASSPPQGFLEQYF.

This rearrangement joins TRBV6-1 to TRBJ1-5; 8 nucleotides agree with TRBD1. The CDR3 is 15 amino acids. The germline V gene encodes CDR1 MNHNS and CDR2 SASEGT. V shed 6 bases and J 5 bases; nucleotides not matched to a gene: 9. This CDR3 reads CASSPQGVKDQPQHF. The CDR3 coding sequence is TGTGCCAGCAGCCCACAGGGGGTTAAGGATCAGCCCCAGCATTTT.

The chain has TRBV27 and TRBJ2-7; TRBD1 matches at 8 bases. Looked up from germline, CDR1 is MNHEY and CDR2 is SMNVEV (reference sequence). V gave up 6 bases and J gave up 3 bases; unmatched junction bases: 10. The CDR3 spans 15 residues. CDR3 coding DNA: TGTGCCAGCAGGCCATTGGACAGGGTAGACTACGAGCAGTACTTC. It encodes CASRPLDRVDYEQYF.